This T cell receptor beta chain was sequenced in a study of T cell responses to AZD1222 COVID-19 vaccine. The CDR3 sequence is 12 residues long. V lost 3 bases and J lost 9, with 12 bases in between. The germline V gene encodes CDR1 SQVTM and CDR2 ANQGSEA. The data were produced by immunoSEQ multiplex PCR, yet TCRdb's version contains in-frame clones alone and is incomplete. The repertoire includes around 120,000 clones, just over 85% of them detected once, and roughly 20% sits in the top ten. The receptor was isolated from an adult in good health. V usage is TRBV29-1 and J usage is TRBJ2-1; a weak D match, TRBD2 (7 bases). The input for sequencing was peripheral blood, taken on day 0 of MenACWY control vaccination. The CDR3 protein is CSVDGGQAEQFF. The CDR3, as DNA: TGCAGCGTTGACGGGGGGCAGGCTGAGCAGTTCTTC.